This entry is about one T cell receptor (beta chain). The source of the sample is a study of shared clonotypes between healthy human individuals. TCRdb's table, derived via immunoSEQ multiplex PCR, lists solely in-frame clones and lacks some. Of roughly 2 million clones in the sample, over 85% were seen once. This receptor was taken from a man between 18 and 29 years old in good health. Sample: naive CD4+ T cells sorted from blood. Subset meaning: CD45RA+ positively selected.

The CDR3 bases are TGTGCCAGCAGCTTAGGATTAGCGGGAGGCCCCCTCTTGTACAATGAGCAGTTCTTC. Residues: CASSLGLAGGPLLYNEQFF. The rearrangement joins TRBV7-8 to TRBJ2-1, with 10 bases fitting TRBD2. Germline lookup yields CDR1 SGHVS and CDR2 FQNEAQ. V lost 1 base, J lost 4 bases, and 13 bases stayed unmatched. The CDR3 consists of 19 residues.